This T cell receptor beta chain was sequenced for a study of OX40 agonist ivuxolimab in advanced cancers. Study at large: Patients received the agonistic anti-OX40 (CD134) antibody ivuxolimab. Every patient in dose escalation had hepatocellular carcinoma, melanoma, renal cell or head and neck cancer.

The V end was cut by 4 bases, the J end by 1 base, with 7 bases between. Germline V gives CDR1 WNHNN, CDR2 SYGVQD (reference sequence). This CDR3 has 13 amino acids. The repertoire was sequenced with immunoSEQ multiplex PCR; TCRdb's copy has only in-frame clones and lacks some. The repertoire has about 15,000 clones, over 75% of them found once; the top ten carry about 14%. Comment on this clone: The target antigen is unknown.

Whole-study results and caveats: Low normalized clonal expansion also occurred in some nonresponding patients. Compared with others, partial responders at 0.1-3.0 mg/kg displayed clonal expansion among the lowest.

The material was CD4+ or CD8+ T cells sorted from blood, obtained in a trial of the OX40 agonist ivuxolimab. The chain recombines TRBV10-1 with TRBJ1-1, with D tentatively TRBD1 (5 bases). The source is an adult with an advanced solid tumor such as melanoma, head and neck, liver or kidney cancer. Written as DNA, the CDR3 is TGCGCCAGCAGTGTTGGGGGGAACACTGAAGCTTTCTTT. Translation: CASSVGGNTEAFF.